This is a list of T cell receptor beta chains from one sample in a study of blood T cell dynamics during melanoma immunotherapy. Assay used: immunoSEQ multiplex PCR; TCRdb lists only in-frame clones, some missing. The data hold 9,000 to 13,000 clones, with roughly 80% observed a single time. Sequenced here: blood, sampled from a patient treated with checkpoint blockade. The receptors derive from a human donor with melanoma. The CDR3 runs from the conserved cysteine through the conserved F or W. D genes are given only for firm matches. A row's size may be missing; if present it is once, few, many or a size class.

CDR3 protein: CASSYLPGSYYGYTF; CDR3 DNA: TGTGCCAGCAGCTACCTACCGGGGTCCTACTATGGCTACACCTTC; J gene: TRBJ1-2; D gene: -; V gene: TRBV11-2; clone size: few
CDR3 protein: CASSLKRAFSTDTQYF; CDR3 DNA: TGTGCCAGCAGCTTAAAAAGGGCTTTTAGCACAGATACGCAGTATTTT; J gene: TRBJ2-3; D gene: -; V gene: TRBV11-2; clone size: -
CDR3 protein: CASSTDISTRSGANVLTF; CDR3 DNA: TGTGCCAGTAGTACTGACATTTCCACCCGCTCTGGGGCCAACGTCCTGACTTTC; J gene: TRBJ2-6; D gene: -; V gene: TRBV19; clone size: few
CDR3 protein: CASSRLTGYEQYF; CDR3 DNA: TGTGCCAGCAGCCGGTTGACAGGCTACGAGCAGTACTTC; J gene: TRBJ2-7; D gene: -; V gene: TRBV7-9; clone size: -
CDR3 protein: CASSPRGNTEAFF; CDR3 DNA: TGTGCCAGCTCACCGCGGGGGAACACTGAAGCTTTCTTT; J gene: TRBJ1-1; D gene: -; V gene: TRBV18; clone size: -
CDR3 protein: CASSLQGAYEQYF; CDR3 DNA: TGTGCCAGCAGCTTGCAGGGCGCCTACGAGCAGTACTTC; J gene: TRBJ2-7; D gene: -; V gene: TRBV7-8; clone size: -
CDR3 protein: CAGSSGGGQETQYF; CDR3 DNA: TGCGCCGGGAGTAGCGGGGGAGGACAAGAGACCCAGTACTTC; J gene: TRBJ2-5; D gene: TRBD2; V gene: TRBV5-1; clone size: -
CDR3 protein: CASSLVRASTDTQYF; CDR3 DNA: TGTGCCAGCAGTTTGGTTCGAGCTAGCACAGATACGCAGTATTTT; J gene: TRBJ2-3; D gene: -; V gene: TRBV28; clone size: -
CDR3 protein: CASSLSPGGEAFF; CDR3 DNA: TGTGCCAGCAGCTTATCCCCCGGAGGTGAAGCTTTCTTT; J gene: TRBJ1-1; D gene: -; V gene: TRBV7-9; clone size: -
CDR3 protein: CASSGEGDTQYF; CDR3 DNA: TGTGCCAGCAGCGGAGAGGGAGATACGCAGTATTTT; J gene: TRBJ2-3; D gene: -; V gene: TRBV9; clone size: -
CDR3 protein: CASSLQAGKTSDTQYF; CDR3 DNA: TGTGCCAGCTCACTACAGGCGGGCAAAACCTCGGATACGCAGTATTTT; J gene: TRBJ2-3; D gene: -; V gene: TRBV18; clone size: once
CDR3 protein: CASTETGNTIYF; CDR3 DNA: TGTGCCAGTACCGAGACTGGAAACACCATATATTTT; J gene: TRBJ1-3; D gene: -; V gene: TRBV19; clone size: -
CDR3 protein: CASRVDRVGVTEAFF; CDR3 DNA: TGTGCCAGCAGAGTCGACAGGGTAGGGGTTACTGAAGCTTTCTTT; J gene: TRBJ1-1; D gene: TRBD1; V gene: TRBV6-5; clone size: -
CDR3 protein: CASSVDGQINSPLHF; CDR3 DNA: TGTGCCAGCAGCGTAGATGGGCAGATTAATTCACCCCTCCACTTT; J gene: TRBJ1-6; D gene: -; V gene: TRBV9; clone size: large
CDR3 protein: CASSLAGNPGTEAFF; CDR3 DNA: TGCGCCAGCAGCTTGGCTGGGAACCCCGGCACTGAAGCTTTCTTT; J gene: TRBJ1-1; D gene: -; V gene: TRBV5-1; clone size: -
CDR3 protein: CASSPHSGTANQPQHF; CDR3 DNA: TGCGCCAGCAGCCCACATTCCGGGACAGCTAATCAGCCCCAGCATTTT; J gene: TRBJ1-5; D gene: TRBD1; V gene: TRBV4-3; clone size: -
CDR3 protein: CASSPIGGQKQPQHF; CDR3 DNA: TGTGCCAGCAGTCCTATAGGGGGACAGAAGCAGCCCCAGCATTTT; J gene: TRBJ1-5; D gene: TRBD1; V gene: TRBV6-5; clone size: -
CDR3 protein: CASSQDRGDGYTF; CDR3 DNA: TGTGCCAGCAGCCAGGACAGGGGAGATGGCTACACCTTC; J gene: TRBJ1-2; D gene: TRBD1; V gene: TRBV11-1; clone size: -
CDR3 protein: CASRGQVNSNQPQHF; CDR3 DNA: TGTGCCAGCAGAGGACAGGTTAATAGCAATCAGCCCCAGCATTTT; J gene: TRBJ1-5; D gene: TRBD1; V gene: TRBV6-1; clone size: few
CDR3 protein: CASSPTPTSGAYEQYF; CDR3 DNA: TGTGCCAGCAGTCCCACCCCGACTAGCGGGGCCTACGAGCAGTACTTC; J gene: TRBJ2-7; D gene: TRBD2; V gene: TRBV28; clone size: -
CDR3 protein: CASSLSNRLNTEAFF; CDR3 DNA: TGTGCCAGCAGCTTGTCTAACAGACTGAACACTGAAGCTTTCTTT; J gene: TRBJ1-1; D gene: -; V gene: TRBV5-6; clone size: -
CDR3 protein: CASNTGNRDTQYF; CDR3 DNA: TGTGCCAGCAATACAGGGAATAGGGATACGCAGTATTTT; J gene: TRBJ2-3; D gene: -; V gene: TRBV2; clone size: -
CDR3 protein: CASSPSLGMLVPEAFF; CDR3 DNA: TGTGCCAGCAGCCCTAGTTTGGGGATGTTAGTACCTGAAGCTTTCTTT; J gene: TRBJ1-1; D gene: -; V gene: TRBV11-2; clone size: -
CDR3 protein: CASSPGAVAKNIQYF; CDR3 DNA: TGTGCCAGCAGCCCAGGGGCTGTGGCCAAAAACATTCAGTACTTC; J gene: TRBJ2-4; D gene: -; V gene: TRBV11-2; clone size: -
CDR3 protein: CASSLTGGPQETQYF; CDR3 DNA: TGTGCCAGCAGCTTAACGGGCGGGCCCCAAGAGACCCAGTACTTC; J gene: TRBJ2-5; D gene: -; V gene: TRBV7-3; clone size: -
CDR3 protein: CASRFERGNNEQFF; CDR3 DNA: TGTGCCAGCCGCTTTGAGCGGGGGAACAATGAGCAGTTCTTC; J gene: TRBJ2-1; D gene: TRBD2; V gene: TRBV11-2; clone size: -
CDR3 protein: CASSLRETGNTIYF; CDR3 DNA: TGTGCCAGCAGCCTCCGAGAGACGGGAAACACCATATATTTT; J gene: TRBJ1-3; D gene: -; V gene: TRBV7-9; clone size: -
CDR3 protein: CASSLGLSTGELFF; CDR3 DNA: TGTGCCAGCAGCTTAGGGTTGAGCACCGGGGAGCTGTTTTTT; J gene: TRBJ2-2; D gene: -; V gene: TRBV7-6; clone size: -